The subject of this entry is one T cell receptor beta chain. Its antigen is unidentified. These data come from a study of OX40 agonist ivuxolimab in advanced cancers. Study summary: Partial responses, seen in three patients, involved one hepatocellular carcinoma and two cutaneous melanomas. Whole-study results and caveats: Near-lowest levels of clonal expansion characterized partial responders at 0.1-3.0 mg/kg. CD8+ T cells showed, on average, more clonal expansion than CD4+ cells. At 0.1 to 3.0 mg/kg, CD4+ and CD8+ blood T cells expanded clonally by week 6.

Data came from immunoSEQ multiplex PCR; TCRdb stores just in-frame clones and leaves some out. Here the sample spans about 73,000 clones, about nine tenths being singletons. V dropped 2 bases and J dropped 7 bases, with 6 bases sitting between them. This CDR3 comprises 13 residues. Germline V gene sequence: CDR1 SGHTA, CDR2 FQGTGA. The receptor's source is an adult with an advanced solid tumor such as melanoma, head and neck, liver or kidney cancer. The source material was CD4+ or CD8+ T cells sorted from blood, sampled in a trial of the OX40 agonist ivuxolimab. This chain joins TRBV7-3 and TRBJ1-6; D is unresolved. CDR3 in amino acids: CASSLSGNSPLHF. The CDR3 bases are TGTGCCAGCAGCTTATCGGGGAATTCACCCCTCCACTTT. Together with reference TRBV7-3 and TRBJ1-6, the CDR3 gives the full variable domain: GAGVSQTPSNKVTEKGKYVELRCDPISGHTALYWYRQSLGQGPEFLIYFQGTGAADDSGLPNDRFFAVRPEGSVSTLKIQRTERGDSAVYLCASSLSGNSPLHFGNGTRLTVT.